This TCR beta chain was obtained from a study of cytomegalovirus exposure and HLA in healthy donors. Study-level findings and limits: Relative to equally common others, HLA-associated TCR beta chains showed greater clonal expansion in a later analysis.

On this clone: Its antigen is unknown.

PCR employed 60 Vbeta and 13 Jbeta primers. Method: immunoSEQ multiplex PCR; TCRdb's copy keeps in-frame clones and lacks some. The repertoire shows about 200,000 clones; the top ten hold around 6%. The germline gives CDR1 SGHRS, CDR2 YFSETQ. CDR3 length: 14 residues. Trimming took off 3 bases at V and 6 bases at J, with 16 bases between the two ends. The J gene is TRBJ2-7, the V gene TRBV5-1, with D possibly TRBD2 on 5 matching bases. Sequenced sample: PBMCs. The sequence came from a man aged 25-45 years in good health and CMV-seronegative. CDR3 in amino acids: CASSYGDGGAEQYF. In DNA, the CDR3 is TGCGCCAGCAGCTATGGTGACGGAGGCGCCGAGCAGTACTTC. The full variable domain, rest sourced from reference TRBV5-1 and TRBJ2-7, is KAGVTQTPRYLIKTRGQQVTLSCSPISGHRSVSWYQQTPGQGLQFLFEYFSETQRNKGNFPGRFSGRQFSNSRSEMNVSTLELGDSALYLCASSYGDGGAEQYFGPGTRLTVT.